This paragraph covers one T cell receptor beta chain sequence. This clonotype was counted ten times or more. Its antigen remains undetermined. The sample holds no much larger clone one base away, and base qualities are not on file. A patient counted as having stable Graves' hyperthyroidism if no progression to ophthalmopathy occurred over 18 months of follow-up. The hyperthyroidism patients were between 18 and 65 years old and newly diagnosed, with a disease duration of less than 2 months. Any patient with an uncontrolled infection, another autoimmune disease, pregnancy or lactation was excluded. Diagnoses relied on clinical symptoms, serum thyroxine and TRAb, thyroid ultrasound and orbital computed tomography. PBMCs were isolated from more than 8 ml of fresh peripheral blood by Ficoll-Paque density gradient centrifugation. Trizol reagent was used to extract total RNA, and RNA quality was then checked on an Agilent 2100 Bioanalyzer.

The CDR3 covers 12 residues, taking in both the cysteine and the phenylalanine. This entry keeps only the CDR3 DNA: 36 bases, framed from base 1. For CDR1 and CDR2, the germline V gene lists MGHDK and SYGVNS. V drops 4 bases and J drops 2 bases, leaving 5 bases in between. The TCR beta CDR3 regions were amplified from RNA transcripts. A first-round RT-PCR of the TCR CDR3 used the HTBI primer set with the Qiagen OneStep RT-PCR kit. Libraries were constructed in a second round of multiplex PCR, after which size selection and purification were performed. Paired-end sequencing of the libraries was performed with 100 bp reads on an Illumina HiSeq2000. In the original analysis: SOAPnuke was used to process the raw data, throwing out any read that contained adapters or uncalled bases, had a mean Phred below 15, or lacked an exact constant-primer or identifier match. COPE v1.2.5 was used to merge the high-quality paired reads, and each unique nucleotide sequence was defined as a clonotype. MiTCR v1.1 was used to align the clonotypes against IMGT TRBV, TRBD and TRBJ reference segments. The analysis included only V-J combinations with a frequency above 0.0001, which together covered approximately 99% of the repertoires. A TCS score was defined as the ratio between F50 (clonal expansion) and ExV (chaos), using BLOSUM62-based TCRdist between CDR3 peptides within each V-J. Welch's t-statistics and random forest reduced 500 to 550 V-J features to 13, which were used in a naive Bayes classifier (R e1071). The Morisita-Horn index was used to measure how similar the thyroid and blood repertoires were. The public reads were quality trimmed at Q25 with fastp and then assembled into clones with MiXCR by TCRdb, keeping productive beta chains. Rows matching on CDR3 protein sequence are summarized as one entry with the most common DNA and genes. The V and J calls and clone size are TCRdb's, not the authors'. This sample lists about 680,000 distinct CDR3 sequences; about a third were detected once. Of the sample, about a third falls within the top ten clones.

This sample is part of a study of T cells in Graves' hyperthyroidism and ophthalmopathy (dated by TCRdb to about 2019). About the full investigation: Peripheral blood samples were taken at initial diagnosis, before any treatment was given. To identify TCR V-J signatures that set the groups apart, the researchers used a discovery cohort of more than 95 patients, made up of under 45 with Graves' ophthalmopathy and 57 with stable Graves' hyperthyroidism. The roughly 99 discovery patients were divided at random into training and test sets in a 7:3 ratio. Whether ophthalmopathy could be predicted prospectively was tested in an independent validation cohort made up of 18 to 20 hyperthyroidism patients plus 17 patients who later progressed to ophthalmopathy. TCR Vbeta CDR3 sequencing of 135 peripheral blood samples (approximately 44 ophthalmopathy, some 75 hyperthyroidism and around 17 progressor patients) is reported in the paper. After sampling, hyperthyroidism patients received methimazole starting at 30 mg daily, and ophthalmopathy patients received high-dose intravenous methylprednisolone. In more than five Graves' hyperthyroidism patients, the study also compared T-cell repertoires from thyroid tissue with T-cell repertoires from blood. Paper-wide results and their limitations: Blood samples also contained most of the expanded thyroid clonotypes (frequency above 0.001), which suggests that blood repertoires may reflect thyroid immune responses. During validation, the model predicted progression to ophthalmopathy a median of around six months ahead of onset, with approximately 71% sensitivity and about 75% specificity. No statistical method was used to fix the sample size in advance, and group allocation was not hidden from the investigators. Ophthalmopathy was separated from stable hyperthyroidism by a 13 V-J signature model, with over 85% sensitivity and about 81% specificity obtained in cross-validation and 80%/75% obtained in testing.

The sequence joins TRBV25-1 to TRBJ1-1; the D gene assignment is ambiguous. The receptor was derived from a woman in her forties with Graves' hyperthyroidism. Sequenced input: blood. The sequenced DNA is TGTGCCAGCAGTGGCCAAAACACTGAAGCTTTCTTT. Translated, it gives CASSGQNTEAFF.